The present entry profiles one T cell receptor beta chain with its context. These data come from a study of molecular identifiers for immune sequencing clone quantification. Study-level information: RNA from approximately 20,000 or 98,000 naive CD8 cells was split five ways in replicates, with four sequenced.

J gave up 6 bases and V 1 base, and 4 bases lay outside the gene matches. CDR3 length equals 15 residues. From germline, CDR1 is MNHEY and CDR2 SVGAGI. Via MiXCR, TCRdb re-called the PCR reads, giving one row per CDR3 protein. Among 400,000 to 600,000 distinct CDR3 sequences listed, roughly 24% were seen once. This clonotype was obtained from a human donor in good health. Some libraries in this study had Jurkat cell RNA spiked in. Specimen: naive CD8+ T cells from blood, with Jurkat cell RNA spiked in. Described subset: FACS-sorted CD8+CD4-CCR7+CD45RA+ naive T cells. The chain is built from TRBV6-5 and TRBJ1-1; 11 bases are a match to TRBD1. The CDR3 loop reads CASSYWTGGLSEAFF. CDR3 DNA: TGTGCCAGCAGTTACTGGACAGGGGGCTTGTCTGAAGCTTTCTTT.